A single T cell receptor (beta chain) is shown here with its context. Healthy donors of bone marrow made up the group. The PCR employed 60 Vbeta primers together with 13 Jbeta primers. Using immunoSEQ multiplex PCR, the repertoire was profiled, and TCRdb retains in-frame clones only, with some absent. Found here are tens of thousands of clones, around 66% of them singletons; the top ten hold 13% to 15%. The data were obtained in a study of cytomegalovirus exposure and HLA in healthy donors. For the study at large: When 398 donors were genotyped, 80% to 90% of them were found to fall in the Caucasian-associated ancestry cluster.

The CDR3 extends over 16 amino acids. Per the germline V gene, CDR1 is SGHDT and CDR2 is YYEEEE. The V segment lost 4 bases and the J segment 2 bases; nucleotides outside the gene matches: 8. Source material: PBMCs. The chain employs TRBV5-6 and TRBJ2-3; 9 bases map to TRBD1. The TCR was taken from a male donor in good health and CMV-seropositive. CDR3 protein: CASSDRTGANTDTQYF. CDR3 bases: TGTGCCAGCAGCGACAGGACAGGGGCGAACACAGATACGCAGTATTTT.